These 20 T cell receptor beta chains were sequenced from one sample in a study of T cell changes during pregnancy in multiple sclerosis. The table came from immunoSEQ multiplex PCR; TCRdb's copy has only in-frame clones and leaves some out. Of roughly 48,000 clones listed, approximately 92% are singletons. The source material was CD4+ T cells from peripheral blood mononuclear cells, sampled in the third trimester of pregnancy. These receptors all come from a female donor with multiple sclerosis, enrolled in a pregnancy study.

The V call is TRBV5-4, the J call TRBJ2-7, with 11 bases lining up with TRBD2. Germline CDR1 is SGHNT and CDR2 is YYREEE (reference sequence). Unmatched junction bases numbered 15, after V lost 3 bases and J lost 7 bases. The CDR3 is 17 residues long. CDR3 in amino acids: CASSSVGGLTSGKEQYF. CDR3 nucleotides: TGTGCCAGCAGCTCTGTAGGTGGCTTGACTAGCGGGAAAGAGCAGTACTTC.

V usage is TRBV27 and J usage is TRBJ2-7, with 7 bases that match TRBD1. Germline trimming cut 6 bases from V and 2 bases from J; bases unmatched to any gene: 4. This CDR3 is built from 13 residues. Per the germline V gene, CDR1 is MNHEY and CDR2 is SMNVEV (reference sequence). Written as DNA, the CDR3 is TGTGCCAGCAGGGCGACAGGGACCTACGAGCAGTACTTC. Protein product: CASRATGTYEQYF.

The chain has TRBV5-1 and TRBJ2-3; D is possibly TRBD2 (6 bases). V dropped 1 base and J dropped 0 bases, with 12 bases sitting between them. Germline loops: CDR1 SGHRS, CDR2 YFSETQ. The CDR3 totals 16 residues. This chain's CDR3 is CASSLIISGSTDTQYF. Written as DNA, the CDR3 is TGCGCCAGCAGCTTGATAATTAGCGGCAGCACAGATACGCAGTATTTT.

The rearrangement uses TRBV19 and TRBJ2-7; 9 nucleotides agree with TRBD1. The CDR3 is made up of 15 amino acids. V lost 4 bases to trimming and J lost 1 base; unmatched junction nucleotides: 5. Germline assignment: CDR1 LNHDA and CDR2 SQIVND (reference sequence). The CDR3 is CASSTLGTGSYEQYF. CDR3 in DNA: TGTGCCAGTAGTACCCTAGGGACAGGGTCCTACGAGCAGTACTTC.

This clone showed up just a few times. This chain joins TRBV27 and TRBJ2-7; TRBD1 matches at 7 bases. V was pared by 6 bases and J by 0 bases, with 5 bases of the junction left unmatched. Germline values: CDR1 MNHEY, CDR2 SMNVEV (reference sequence). The CDR3 has 14 amino acids. CDR3 sequence reads: CASSRDRASYEQYF. For the CDR3, the DNA is TGTGCCAGCAGCCGAGACAGGGCCTCCTACGAGCAGTACTTC.

The CDR3, as DNA: TGTGCCAGCAGGCCCGGGACAGGACAAAACACCATATATTTT. Its protein product is CASRPGTGQNTIYF. The chain is built from TRBV28 and TRBJ1-3, with 8 positions matching TRBD1. The CDR3 runs 14 residues. Trimming removed 6 bases from V and 6 bases from J; junction bases left unmatched: 7. The germline V gene encodes CDR1 MDHEN and CDR2 SYDVKM.

This clone appeared once. V gene TRBV7-9 combines with J gene TRBJ2-1; D unclear. Trimming removed 5 bases from V and 5 bases from J, with 13 bases in between. The germline V gene encodes CDR1 SEHNR and CDR2 FQNEAQ (reference sequence). This CDR3 has 14 residues. CDR3: CASSPDWNNNEQFF. In DNA, the CDR3 is TGTGCCAGCAGCCCAGACTGGAACAACAATGAGCAGTTCTTC.

The rearrangement joins TRBV7-2 to TRBJ2-3; a weak D match, TRBD2 (5 bases). CDR1 is SGHTA and CDR2 is FQGNSA in the germline V gene. The CDR3 is 14 residues long. The germline V and J ends were trimmed by 4 bases and 3 bases, with 11 bases remaining between them. CDR3 DNA: TGTGCCAGCAGCTCAGACTACCCAACAGATACGCAGTATTTT. It encodes CASSSDYPTDTQYF.

The chain employs TRBV7-8 and TRBJ2-5; 10 bases agree with TRBD1. The V and J ends lost 5 bases and 5 bases, in that order; junction bases with no gene match: 8. Germline V lookup: CDR1 SGHVS, CDR2 FQNEAQ. The CDR3 contains 15 residues. The CDR3 sequence: CASSLRQGAEETQYF. Written as DNA, the CDR3 is TGTGCCAGCAGCCTGAGACAGGGGGCGGAGGAGACCCAGTACTTC.

In its sample, this clone was seen once. The chain combines TRBV18 with TRBJ1-2; D is uncertain. CDR1 KGHSH and CDR2 LQKENI come from the germline V gene. The CDR3 contains 15 residues. Between the trimmed V and J ends, which lost 3 bases and 7 bases, there was a span of 18 bases. The CDR3 loop is CASSPLDSVFGGYTF. DNA for the CDR3: TGTGCCAGCTCACCCCTCGACTCAGTTTTCGGTGGCTACACCTTC. Complete variable domain (other parts from reference TRBV18 and TRBJ1-2): NAGVMQNPRHLVRRRGQEARLRCSPMKGHSHVYWYRQLPEEGLKFMVYLQKENIIDESGMPKERFSAEFPKEGPSILRIQQVVRGDSAAYFCASSPLDSVFGGYTFGSGTRLTVV.

This chain uses TRBV5-1 with TRBJ2-1, with 11 bases fitting TRBD2. This CDR3 has 17 residues. Trimming removed 4 bases from V and 2 bases from J; junction bases left unmatched: 8. Germline V CDR1 and CDR2: SGHRS, YFSETQ. In DNA form, the CDR3 reads TGCGCCAGCAGCCCCACCGGGACTAGCGGAACCTACAATGAGCAGTTCTTC. It codes for CASSPTGTSGTYNEQFF.

The CDR3 coding sequence is TGTGCCAGCAGCTTAAGACGGGGGGATGAAGAGACCCAGTACTTC. It encodes CASSLRRGDEETQYF. The chain combines TRBV7-8 with TRBJ2-5; 7 nucleotides agree with TRBD2. Per the germline V gene, CDR1 is SGHVS and CDR2 is FQNEAQ. This CDR3 comprises 15 residues. After removal of 2 bases from V and 3 bases from J, the junction contained 6 bases not matched to a gene.

This clone came up a few times. V gene TRBV9 combines with J gene TRBJ2-2, with D possibly being TRBD1 (6 bases). This CDR3 has 16 amino acids. Germline V gene sequence: CDR1 SGDLS, CDR2 YYNGEE. V gave up 4 bases and J gave up 1 base, with 14 bases separating them. This CDR3 is CASSSRQQGNTGELFF. For the CDR3, the DNA is TGTGCCAGCAGCAGTCGACAACAGGGGAACACCGGGGAGCTGTTTTTT.

The sample holds one count of this clone. This chain connects TRBV11-3 to TRBJ2-2, with 10 bases lining up with TRBD1. Germline values: CDR1 SGHNT, CDR2 YENEEA. The CDR3 has 13 residues. The CDR3 region is CAGGQGGDGELFF. In DNA, the CDR3 is TGTGCTGGCGGACAGGGGGGAGACGGGGAGCTGTTTTTT.

This rearrangement joins TRBV10-1 to TRBJ2-7, with D tentatively TRBD2 (6 bases). The CDR3 spans 13 residues. Germline CDR1 WNHNN, CDR2 SYGVQD (reference sequence). V was cut by 3 bases and J by 6 bases, with 12 bases left in between. The CDR3 loop reads CASSERGMGEQYF. The CDR3 DNA is TGCGCCAGCAGTGAACGGGGGATGGGCGAGCAGTACTTC.

The genes are TRBV27 and TRBJ1-5; D is unresolved. CDR1 is MNHEY and CDR2 is SMNVEV in the germline V gene (reference sequence). The CDR3 totals 13 residues. Trimming stripped 0 bases from V and 6 bases from J, with 6 bases between. CDR3 region: CASSLSVGQPQHF. The CDR3 bases are TGTGCCAGCAGTTTATCGGTCGGTCAGCCCCAGCATTTT.

The rearrangement joins TRBV29-1 to TRBJ2-3; D remains ambiguous. Trimming shortened V by 0 bases and J by 4 bases, and 8 bases separated the two germline ends. The CDR3 covers 13 residues. The V gene's germline CDR1 is SQVTM and CDR2 ANQGSEA. CDR3 sequence: CSVEDGGADTQYF. DNA of the CDR3: TGCAGCGTTGAAGATGGTGGAGCAGATACGCAGTATTTT.

The CDR3 region is CASSLTGKSAEAFF. The DNA of the CDR3 is TGTGCCAGCAGTCTGACAGGGAAATCTGCTGAAGCTTTCTTT. The chain uses TRBV27 and TRBJ1-1, with TRBD1 matching over 7 bases. The CDR3 is 14 amino acids. V trimming: 5 bases; J trimming: 6 bases; junction bases outside the gene matches: 9. Germline V gene data show CDR1 as MNHEY and CDR2 as SMNVEV (reference sequence).

The chain combines TRBV2 with TRBJ2-1; the D is unclear. The V and J ends lost 4 bases and 12 bases respectively, with 16 bases between them. This CDR3 comprises 13 residues. Germline V gene data show CDR1 as SNHLY and CDR2 as FYNNEI. The CDR3 sequence: CASSAGRQIGQFF. As DNA, the CDR3 is TGTGCCAGCAGTGCTGGCAGGCAAATAGGGCAGTTCTTC.

This chain uses TRBV19 with TRBJ2-5; TRBD2 agrees at 7 bases. The J segment lost 3 bases and the V segment lost 3 bases, leaving 4 bases of the junction unmatched. CDR1 is LNHDA, CDR2 SQIVND, per germline (reference sequence). The CDR3 runs 14 residues. This chain's CDR3 is CASSMASGKETQYF. The DNA for the CDR3 is TGTGCCAGTAGTATGGCTAGCGGAAAAGAGACCCAGTACTTC.